The TCR beta chain described here comes from a study of cytomegalovirus exposure and HLA in healthy donors. Germline values: CDR1 SNHLY, CDR2 FYNNEI. This CDR3 region has 14 residues. Trimming pared 7 bases from V and 0 bases from J, leaving 12 bases between. 60 Vbeta and 13 Jbeta primers were used in PCR. TCRdb keeps only in-frame clones here, not all; method: immunoSEQ multiplex PCR. The sample yields 130,000 or so clones, roughly 80% seen once. Regarding this clone: Its target is not known.

Notes on the study in general: Later analysis indicated greater clonal expansion among HLA-associated TCR beta chains than among equally common other chains. Earlier analysis found most TCR beta V segments productive about 90% or about 30% of the time.

This clonotype was obtained from a woman aged 40 to 55 in good health and CMV-seropositive. The rearrangement uses TRBV2 and TRBJ1-1, with D unclear. Sample: PBMCs. CDR3 loop: CASNWAGMNTEAFF. The CDR3 coding sequence is TGTGCCAGCAACTGGGCTGGTATGAACACTGAAGCTTTCTTT. Full variable domain (missing parts from reference TRBV2 and TRBJ1-1): EPEVTQTPSHQVTQMGQEVILRCVPISNHLYFYWYRQILGQKVEFLVSFYNNEISEKSEIFDDQFSVERPDGSNFTLKIRSTKLEDSAMYFCASNWAGMNTEAFFGQGTRLTVV.